This T cell receptor beta chain originates from a study of T cell responses to AZD1222 COVID-19 vaccine. Study results and caveats: The study found Spike-specific TCR breadth and depth rose after two AZD1222 doses.

Comment on this clone: The antigen remains unidentified.

The data were produced by immunoSEQ multiplex PCR, yet TCRdb's version contains in-frame clones alone and is incomplete. The table records roughly 120,000 clones, 70% to 90% of them present only once. CDR3 length: 15 residues. The V end lost 1 base, the J end lost 9 bases, and 15 bases lay between the germline ends. The germline gives CDR1 SGHVS, CDR2 FQNEAQ. The chain couples TRBV7-8 to TRBJ2-2, with a weak D call TRBD1 (6 bases). This TCR was recovered from an adult in good health. Sample: peripheral blood, taken on day 0 of AZD1222 vaccination. CDR3 residues: CASSLVKGGRRELFF. The CDR3 DNA follows: TGTGCCAGCAGCTTAGTAAAAGGGGGACGGAGGGAGCTGTTTTTT.